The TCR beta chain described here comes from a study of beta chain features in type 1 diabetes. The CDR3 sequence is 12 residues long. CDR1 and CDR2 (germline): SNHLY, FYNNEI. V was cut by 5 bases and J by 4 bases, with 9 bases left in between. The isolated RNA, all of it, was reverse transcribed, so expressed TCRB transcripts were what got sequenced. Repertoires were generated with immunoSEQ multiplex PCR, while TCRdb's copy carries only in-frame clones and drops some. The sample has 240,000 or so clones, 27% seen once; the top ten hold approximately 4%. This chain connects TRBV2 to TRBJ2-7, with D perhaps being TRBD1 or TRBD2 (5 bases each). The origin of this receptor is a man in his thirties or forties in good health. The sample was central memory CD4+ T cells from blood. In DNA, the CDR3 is TGTGCCAGCAGTAAGGGACCATACGAGCAGTACTTC. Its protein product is CASSKGPYEQYF.